Listed below are T cell receptor beta chains from one sample, sequenced in a study of shared clonotypes between healthy human individuals. Only in-frame clones appear in the TCRdb table, and some are missing; sequencing was by immunoSEQ multiplex PCR. The data hold 2 million to 2.5 million clones, with 80% to 95% observed a single time. The source material was naive CD4+ T cells from PBMCs. The receptor set was obtained from a man between 18 and 29 years old in good health. Some clones in this sample may be carry-over from other donors' samples. Each CDR3 is given with its conserved first and last residue. D genes are given only for firm matches. The listing skips clone size in some rows; elsewhere it reads once, few, many or a size class.

j_call v_call clone_size d_call cdr3_nt cdr3_aa
TRBJ1-1 TRBV18 - TRBD1 TGTGCCAGCTCAAAAGGACAGGGTCCTTTGAACACTGAAGCTTTCTTT CASSKGQGPLNTEAFF
TRBJ1-5 TRBV7-2 - - TGTGCCAGCAGCTTTCAGGGCAGCCAGCCCCAGCATTTT CASSFQGSQPQHF
TRBJ1-1 TRBV2 once - TGTGCCAGCAAGGACGAGGTGAACACTGAAGCTTTCTTT CASKDEVNTEAFF
TRBJ1-2 TRBV28 - - TGTGCCAGCGAATACTCGGGCGGGGGGCTACCTAACTATGGCTACACCTTC CASEYSGGGLPNYGYTF
TRBJ2-2 TRBV9 - TRBD1 TGTGCCAGCAGCGGACGAACCGGGACAGGGTACACCGGGGAGCTGTTTTTT CASSGRTGTGYTGELFF
TRBJ1-1 TRBV29-1 - - TGCAGCGGCGAATTTCACACTGAAGCTTTCTTT CSGEFHTEAFF
TRBJ2-7 TRBV27 - - TGTGCCAGCGGGGGGGGCAGCCAACGGAACGAGCAGTACTTC CASGGGSQRNEQYF
TRBJ2-7 TRBV7-9 - - TGTGCCAGCAGCTCCACAGGGATGGGCTACGAGCAGTACTTC CASSSTGMGYEQYF
TRBJ1-5 TRBV19 - TRBD1 TGTGCCTCCGGACAGGGCGCTCAGCCCCAGCATTTT CASGQGAQPQHF
TRBJ2-2 TRBV10-3 - TRBD1 TGTGCCATCAGCTCAGGGGGAGCGAACACCGGGGAGCTGTTTTTT CAISSGGANTGELFF
TRBJ1-3 TRBV28 - - TGTGCCAGCAGGCCTTACGGAAACACCATATATTTT CASRPYGNTIYF
TRBJ2-3 TRBV28 - TRBD2 TGTGCCAGCAGTTTGTTAGGGAGCGGGAGGGGAACAGATACGCAGTATTTT CASSLLGSGRGTDTQYF
TRBJ1-1 TRBV19 once - TGTGCCAGTAGTAGGTACGGAAGGGACAACACTGAAGCTTTCTTT CASSRYGRDNTEAFF
TRBJ2-3 TRBV11-3 - - TGTGCCAGCAGCTTATATAGCGCCACGGATACGCAGTATTTT CASSLYSATDTQYF
TRBJ2-5 TRBV10-1 - TRBD1 TGCGCCAGCAGCTCCCACGGCCAGGGGGAGCAGTACTTC CASSSHGQGEQYF
TRBJ1-3 TRBV30 - - TGTGCCTGGAGGATAAAAAGTTCTCTCTCTGGAAACACCATATATTTT CAWRIKSSLSGNTIYF
TRBJ2-1 TRBV14 - TRBD2 TGTGCCAGCAGCCCCGGGAGGGGCCCACAGTTCTTC CASSPGRGPQFF
TRBJ2-3 TRBV5-3 - TRBD2 TGTGCCAGAAGCCCCCGCATCCTAGCGGGACTCACAGATACGCAGTATTTT CARSPRILAGLTDTQYF
TRBJ2-7 TRBV28 - - TGTGCCAGCAGTTTGGGCGACGAGCAGTACTTC CASSLGDEQYF
TRBJ1-5 TRBV6-6 - - TGTGCCAGCATAGGGCAGGGTTATAGCAATCAGCCCCAGCATTTT CASIGQGYSNQPQHF
TRBJ2-4 TRBV6-5 - TRBD2 TGTGCCAGCAGTCGGGGAATAGCGGGGAAAAACATTCAGTACTTC CASSRGIAGKNIQYF
TRBJ1-1 TRBV9 - - TGTGCCAGCAGCGTAGCCCCTACCGATGGAACTGAAGCTTTCTTT CASSVAPTDGTEAFF
TRBJ2-7 TRBV30 once TRBD1 TGTGCCTGGATCAAGAAAAGGACAGGGGACGAGCAGTACTTC CAWIKKRTGDEQYF
TRBJ2-3 TRBV29-1 - TRBD1 TGCAGCGTCGAGAATCGAGGCAGGGGGCTCTATCAAAATACGCAGTATTTT CSVENRGRGLYQNTQYF
TRBJ2-6 TRBV6-5 - - TGTGCCAGCAGTTTTGGTCTGGCTGGGGCCAACGTCCTGACTTTC CASSFGLAGANVLTF
TRBJ2-7 TRBV6-5 - - TGTGCCAGCAGTTACTCGCCGGCAGACTACGAGCAGTACTTC CASSYSPADYEQYF
TRBJ2-5 TRBV6-1 once TRBD2 TGTGCCAGCAGCGACAGACTAGCGGGGGGAGAGACCCAGTACTTC CASSDRLAGGETQYF
TRBJ2-7 TRBV5-1 - - TGCGCCAGCAGCGGATCCGGGTCCCTCCCGGACGAGCAGTACTTC CASSGSGSLPDEQYF
TRBJ2-1 TRBV7-2 - - TGTGCCAGCAGCTTCCGGGTGCGGGGGACAGGAGAGCAGTTCTTC CASSFRVRGTGEQFF
TRBJ2-5 TRBV4-1 once - TGCGCCAGCAGCCAGAGAGAGGGAGAGACCCAGTACTTC CASSQREGETQYF
TRBJ2-2 TRBV2 - - TGTGCCAGCAGGGGGGACGGGAACACCGGGGAGCTGTTTTTT CASRGDGNTGELFF
TRBJ2-7 TRBV19 - - TGTGCCAGTAGTATTCAAGGGGCGAGGTACGAGCAGTACTTC CASSIQGARYEQYF
TRBJ2-7 TRBV11-3 - - TGTGCCAGCAGCTTAAGTCCCGGTGGCTACGAGCAGTACTTC CASSLSPGGYEQYF
TRBJ2-7 TRBV30 - - TGTGCCTGGAGTGGTACTTCATACGAGCAGTACTTC CAWSGTSYEQYF
TRBJ2-7 TRBV5-4 - - TGTGCCAGCAGCTCAAGGGCGAATGACCTCGAGCAGTACTTC CASSSRANDLEQYF
TRBJ1-1 TRBV5-4 - - TGTGCCAGCAGCTTGTTGAGGAACACTGAAGCTTTCTTT CASSLLRNTEAFF
TRBJ2-1 TRBV11-2 - - TGTGCCAGCAGCTTTATAGGGGGACGGGAGCAGTTCTTC CASSFIGGREQFF
TRBJ2-3 TRBV7-8 - - TGTGCCAGCAGCCTCCGCCTCTTAGGTACGCAGTATTTT CASSLRLLGTQYF
TRBJ2-5 TRBV7-2 once TRBD1 TGTGCCAGCAGCCCCGGGGACAGACCTAAAGAGACCCAGTACTTC CASSPGDRPKETQYF
TRBJ1-2 TRBV28 - - TGTGCCAGCAGTTTACCCGCCCTCTATGGCTACACCTTC CASSLPALYGYTF
TRBJ1-3 TRBV6-6 - - TGTGCCAGCAGTTACTCGAACAGTCTCTCTGGAAACACCATATATTTT CASSYSNSLSGNTIYF
TRBJ2-2 TRBV11-2 - - TGTGCCAGCAGTCCGTCGTGGGGTAGGGTAGGCACCGGGGAGCTGTTTTTT CASSPSWGRVGTGELFF
TRBJ1-3 TRBV19 - - TGTGCCAGTAGTATAGGCCAGCCCGGGCCATCTGGAAACACCATATATTTT CASSIGQPGPSGNTIYF
TRBJ1-1 TRBV18 - - TGTGCCAGCTTACCACGGGAGAACACTGAAGCTTTCTTT CASLPRENTEAFF
TRBJ2-2 TRBV7-9 - TRBD1 TGTGCCAGTGGGACAGTGAACACCGGGGAGCTGTTTTTT CASGTVNTGELFF
TRBJ2-5 TRBV5-1 - - TGCGCCAGCAGCTTGGGTGAAGAGACCCAGTACTTC CASSLGEETQYF
TRBJ2-4 TRBV5-1 - TRBD2 TGCGCCAGCAGCTCACATTACAGCGGGAGGGAAAACATTCAGTACTTC CASSSHYSGRENIQYF
TRBJ2-5 TRBV9 - - TGTGCCAGCAGCGTAGCTGGTAGTCAAGAGACCCAGTACTTC CASSVAGSQETQYF
TRBJ2-1 TRBV11-3 - - TGTGCCAGCAGCTTAGTGTCCCACAAGGGTGAGCAGTTCTTC CASSLVSHKGEQFF
TRBJ2-3 TRBV11-3 - - TGTGCCAGCAGCTTCGGACAGCACACAGATACGCAGTATTTT CASSFGQHTDTQYF
TRBJ1-1 TRBV30 - - TGTGCCTGGGGTGAAGAAGCTTTCTTT CAWGEEAFF
TRBJ1-1 TRBV20-1 - - TGCAGTGCCTGGCAGGGTAGTGAAGCTTTCTTT CSAWQGSEAFF
TRBJ2-2 TRBV5-1 - - TGCGCCAGCAGCGCCGTTGGCGCCGGGGAGCTGTTTTTT CASSAVGAGELFF
TRBJ1-1 TRBV5-1 few - TGCGCCAGCAGCGAAACATCGAACACTGAAGCTTTCTTT CASSETSNTEAFF
TRBJ2-4 TRBV7-8 - - TGTGCCAGCAGCTCTAAGAACTCGGGGGCCAAAAACATTCAGTACTTC CASSSKNSGAKNIQYF
TRBJ2-7 TRBV7-3 - TRBD2 TGTGCCAGCAGCTTAAATCCAGCGGGAGTATCCGAGCAGTACTTC CASSLNPAGVSEQYF
TRBJ1-4 TRBV7-9 - TRBD1 TGTGCCAGCAGCTTAGGACAGGGGAATGAAAAACTGTTTTTT CASSLGQGNEKLFF
TRBJ1-1 TRBV30 - - TGTGCCTGGAGTGTACTACAGGCAGTCACTGAAGCTTTCTTT CAWSVLQAVTEAFF